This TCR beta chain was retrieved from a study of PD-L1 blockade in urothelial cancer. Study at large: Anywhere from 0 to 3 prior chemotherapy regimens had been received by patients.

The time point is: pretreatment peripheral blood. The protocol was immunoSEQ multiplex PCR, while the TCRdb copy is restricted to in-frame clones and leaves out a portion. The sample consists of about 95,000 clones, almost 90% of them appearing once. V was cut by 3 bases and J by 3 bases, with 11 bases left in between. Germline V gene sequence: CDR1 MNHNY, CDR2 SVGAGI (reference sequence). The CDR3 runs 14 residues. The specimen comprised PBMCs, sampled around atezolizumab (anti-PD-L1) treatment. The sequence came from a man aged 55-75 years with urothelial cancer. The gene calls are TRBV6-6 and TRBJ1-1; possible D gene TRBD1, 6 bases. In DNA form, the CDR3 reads TGTGCCAGCAGTTATCCGGGGGGCCACACTGAAGCTTTCTTT. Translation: CASSYPGGHTEAFF.